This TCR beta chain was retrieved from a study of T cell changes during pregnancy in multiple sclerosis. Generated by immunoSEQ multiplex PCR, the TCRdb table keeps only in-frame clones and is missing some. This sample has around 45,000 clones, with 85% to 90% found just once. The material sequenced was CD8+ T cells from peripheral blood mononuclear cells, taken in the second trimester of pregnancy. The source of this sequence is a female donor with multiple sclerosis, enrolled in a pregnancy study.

The CDR3 is CASSIAGGYVEQFF. CDR3 DNA: TGTGCCAGTAGTATAGCGGGGGGCTACGTTGAGCAGTTCTTC. The chain employs TRBV19 and TRBJ2-1, with a weak D call TRBD2 (7 bases). V was clipped by 1 base and J by 9 bases, with 13 bases between them. The CDR3 length is 14 residues. Germline V gene data show CDR1 as LNHDA and CDR2 as SQIVND (reference sequence).